Listed here are 29 T cell receptor beta chains from one sample, sequenced in a study of shared clonotypes between healthy human individuals. Sequencing was performed with immunoSEQ multiplex PCR; in TCRdb, only in-frame clones are kept and a portion is missing. The sample holds around 2.5 million clones, approximately 93% seen once. The sequenced material came from naive CD4+ T cells from PBMCs. Stated subset: CD45RA+ positively selected. All receptors come from a man aged 18 to 35 in good health. Some clones in this sample may be carry-over from other donors' samples.

This clone was counted once. The rearrangement uses TRBV5-6 and TRBJ2-2; 7 bases are a match to TRBD2. This CDR3 is 15 amino acids long. J gave up 4 bases and V 4 bases, and 7 bases lay outside the gene matches. Germline V CDR1 and CDR2: SGHDT, YYEEEE. The CDR3 DNA follows: TGTGCCAGCAGCCGCCGGACTAGTGGCACCGGGGAGCTGTTTTTT. This translates into CASSRRTSGTGELFF.

In DNA, the CDR3 is TGTGCCAGCCGAGTTTTGGGGACGGGTTTCTATGGCTACACCTTC. It encodes CASRVLGTGFYGYTF. The genes are TRBV28 and TRBJ1-2; the D gene is possibly TRBD1 (5 bases). With 8 bases removed from V and 4 bases from J, the gap between germline ends came to 20 bases. This CDR3 region has 15 residues. Germline CDR1 reads MDHEN; CDR2 reads SYDVKM.

V is TRBV7-2 and J is TRBJ1-2; 8 nucleotides line up with TRBD1. The J segment lost 0 bases and the V segment lost 4 bases, leaving 4 bases of the junction unmatched. Germline V CDR1 and CDR2: SGHTA, FQGNSA. The CDR3 length is 15 residues. CDR3: CASSSQGVSNYGYTF. The CDR3 nucleotides are TGTGCCAGCAGCTCACAGGGGGTATCTAACTATGGCTACACCTTC. Variable domain in full (rest from reference TRBV7-2 and TRBJ1-2): GAGVSQSPSNKVTEKGKDVELRCDPISGHTALYWYRQSLGQGLEFLIYFQGNSAPDKSGLPSDRFSAERTGGSVSTLTIQRTQQEDSAVYLCASSSQGVSNYGYTFGSGTRLTVV.

The chain joins TRBV28 to TRBJ1-2; D is possibly TRBD1 (5 bases). The CDR3 has 15 residues. Trimming stripped 1 base from V and 3 bases from J, with 12 bases between. Germline V gene lookup returns CDR1 MDHEN and CDR2 SYDVKM. The CDR3 region is CASSLSEGPDYGYTF. CDR3 in DNA: TGTGCCAGCAGTTTATCGGAGGGGCCGGACTATGGCTACACCTTC.

The chain combines TRBV7-2 with TRBJ2-2; D remains unclear. Germline V gives CDR1 SGHTA, CDR2 FQGNSA. V was clipped by 4 bases and J by 2 bases, with 17 bases between them. The CDR3 covers 17 residues. CDR3 sequence: CASSSRISTGNTGELFF. CDR3 bases: TGTGCCAGCAGCTCTAGGATCAGCACCGGCAACACCGGGGAGCTGTTTTTT. Full variable domain (missing parts from reference TRBV7-2 and TRBJ2-2): GAGVSQSPSNKVTEKGKDVELRCDPISGHTALYWYRQSLGQGLEFLIYFQGNSAPDKSGLPSDRFSAERTGGSVSTLTIQRTQQEDSAVYLCASSSRISTGNTGELFFGEGSRLTVL.

Points on this clone: This CDR3 is also generated by other DNA sequences in the sample. V usage is TRBV20-1 and J usage is TRBJ1-6, with D unresolved. Germline V gene sequence: CDR1 DFQATT, CDR2 SNEGSKA (reference sequence). V lost 1 base and J 10 bases, leaving 5 bases between the germline ends. CDR3 length: 11 amino acids. In nucleotides, the CDR3 is TGCAGTGCTAGAGTTGGATCACCCCTCCACTTT. Protein product: CSARVGSPLHF.

The chain recombines TRBV28 with TRBJ1-5; D is unresolved. The V gene lost 1 base and the J gene lost 6 bases, with 7 bases spanning the gap. The CDR3 consists of 13 residues. Germline lookup yields CDR1 MDHEN and CDR2 SYDVKM. The CDR3, as DNA: TGTGCCAGCAGTTTATCTGGTTTTCAGCCCCAGCATTTT. It codes for CASSLSGFQPQHF.

CDR3 DNA: TGTGCCAGCAGCTTCGATGAGCAGTTCTTC. Amino acids: CASSFDEQFF. The chain combines TRBV7-2 with TRBJ2-1, with D hard to call. The ends were cut back, 3 bases at V and 8 bases at J, with 2 bases in the middle. Germline V gives CDR1 SGHTA, CDR2 FQGNSA. The CDR3 covers 10 residues.

The chain couples TRBV28 to TRBJ2-1; D might be TRBD1 (6 bases). Germline CDR1 reads MDHEN; CDR2 reads SYDVKM. V was pared by 7 bases and J by 8 bases, with 18 bases between. The CDR3 is made up of 14 amino acids. CDR3 DNA sequence: TGTGCCAGCACTCCAGGACAGCTTAGGGATGAGCAGTTCTTC. Translated, it gives CASTPGQLRDEQFF.

The gene calls are TRBV5-1 and TRBJ2-2; TRBD2 is a possible D gene (5 bases). From germline, CDR1 is SGHRS and CDR2 YFSETQ. V dropped 0 bases and J dropped 5 bases, with 20 bases sitting between them. The CDR3 length is 18 residues. CDR3 residues: CASSLDSPEAAWTGELFF. CDR3 coding DNA: TGCGCCAGCAGCTTGGATAGTCCGGAGGCCGCTTGGACCGGGGAGCTGTTTTTT.

The genes are TRBV28 and TRBJ2-1, with TRBD2 matching over 8 bases. The CDR3 has 15 residues. The germline V gene has CDR1 MDHEN and CDR2 SYDVKM. V trimming: 2 bases; J trimming: 3 bases; junction bases outside the gene matches: 3. The CDR3 sequence is CASSLTLAVYNEQFF. The CDR3 DNA reads as TGTGCCAGCAGTTTAACACTAGCGGTCTACAATGAGCAGTTCTTC.

The CDR3 DNA follows: TGTGCCAGCAGCGTACCGGGACTAGTAGGCAAAAACATTCAGTACTTC. This gives the protein CASSVPGLVGKNIQYF. V and J are TRBV11-2 and TRBJ2-4; the match to TRBD2 covers 8 bases. V lost 5 bases to trimming and J lost 3 bases; unmatched junction nucleotides: 9. This CDR3 comprises 16 residues. Germline lookup yields CDR1 SGHAT and CDR2 FQNNGV.

Notes on this clone: This specimen includes other DNA sequences encoding the same CDR3. CDR3 in DNA: TGCAGTGCTAGGCCATCCTACGAGCAGTACTTC. This sequence encodes CSARPSYEQYF. The chain uses TRBV20-1 and TRBJ2-7; D is undetermined. The CDR3 is 11 residues long. CDR1 and CDR2 from the germline V gene are DFQATT and SNEGSKA (reference sequence). Trimming took 3 bases from V and 1 from J, leaving 4 bases between them.

The chain carries TRBV11-3 and TRBJ2-5; TRBD2 agrees at 13 bases. The J call may be mistaken, given a closer DNA end match to TRBJ2-7. The CDR3 has 15 residues. Germline V gene data show CDR1 as SGHNT and CDR2 as YENEEA. This chain's CDR3 is CASSTGTSGTNEQYF. The CDR3 region has the DNA TGTGCCAGCAGCACCGGGACTAGCGGGACAAACGAGCAGTACTTC.

CDR3 DNA sequence: TGTGCCACCAGCAGAGCCAGTTCAGATACGCAGTATTTT. The encoded protein is CATSRASSDTQYF. The chain carries TRBV15 and TRBJ2-3; no clear D gene. The germline V and J ends were trimmed by 1 base and 4 bases, with 6 bases remaining between them. The germline gives CDR1 LNHNV, CDR2 YYDKDF (reference sequence). The length of the CDR3 is 13 residues.

This sequence joins TRBV18 and TRBJ2-7; TRBD2 might be the D (5 bases). The CDR3 totals 14 residues. Deletions cut 6 bases from V and 6 bases from J, with 18 bases between. Germline lookup yields CDR1 KGHSH and CDR2 LQKENI. In nucleotides, the CDR3 is TGTGCCAGCTCGCCCGACGTTAGGGCGGGCGAGCAGTACTTC. Residues: CASSPDVRAGEQYF.

The chain links TRBV14 to TRBJ2-2; 13 nucleotides match TRBD2. Looked up from germline, CDR1 is SGHDN and CDR2 is FVKESK. The length of the CDR3 is 16 residues. After removal of 4 bases from V and 4 bases from J, the junction contained 3 bases not matched to a gene. The CDR3 DNA reads TGTGCCAGCAGCCGTCGGACTAGCGGGAGCACCGGGGAGCTGTTTTTT. This translates into CASSRRTSGSTGELFF. The variable domain in full, completed from reference TRBV14 and TRBJ2-2, reads EAGVTQFPSHSVIEKGQTVTLRCDPISGHDNLYWYRRVMGKEIKFLLHFVKESKQDESGMPNNRFLAERTGGTYSTLKVQPAELEDSGVYFCASSRRTSGSTGELFFGEGSRLTVL.

The J gene is TRBJ2-7, the V gene TRBV7-2; possibly TRBD2 for D (6 bases). Trimming removed 5 bases at V and 5 bases at J, with 19 bases between. The CDR3 is 15 residues long. Germline assignment: CDR1 SGHTA and CDR2 FQGNSA. CDR3 residues: CASSQNRDSSHEQYF. CDR3 nucleotides: TGTGCCAGCAGCCAAAACCGGGACTCCAGCCACGAGCAGTACTTC.

The chain recombines TRBV21-1 with TRBJ2-7; TRBD1, the D gene given by the table, was not confirmed from the DNA. TRBV21-1 is a listed pseudogene. The length of the CDR3 is 12 residues. The chain's CDR3 is CASSKKSGQLYF. In DNA form, the CDR3 reads TGTGCCAGCAGCAAAAAATCGGGACAGCTTTACTTC.

The V gene is TRBV7-9, the J gene TRBJ1-6; D unclear. This CDR3 is 12 amino acids long. Germline V CDR1 and CDR2: SEHNR, FQNEAQ (reference sequence). Trimming removed 2 bases at V and 13 bases at J, with 9 bases between. CDR3 nucleotide sequence: TGTGCCAGCAGCTTAATTCCGGGCCCCCTCCACTTT. It translates to CASSLIPGPLHF.

The table lists this clone with a count of one. CDR3 loop: CASSPERLAAYEQYF. CDR3 bases: TGTGCCAGCTCACCCGAACGGTTGGCGGCTTACGAGCAGTACTTC. The chain recombines TRBV18 with TRBJ2-7; D ambiguous. Germline lookup yields CDR1 KGHSH and CDR2 LQKENI. This CDR3 is 15 amino acids long. Trimming removed 3 bases from V and 4 bases from J, with 16 bases in between.

The chain recombines TRBV19 with TRBJ2-2; possibly TRBD1 for D (8 bases). Trimming removed 7 bases from V and 5 bases from J, with 23 bases in between. There are 17 residues in the CDR3. The germline V gene encodes CDR1 LNHDA and CDR2 SQIVND (reference sequence). The CDR3 DNA reads as TGTGCCAGTACCCCCCCGGGAGGACAGGGATGGACCGGGGAGCTGTTTTTT. Protein: CASTPPGGQGWTGELFF.

This clone was detected only once. The rearrangement uses TRBV5-1 and TRBJ2-1; D not certain. V lost 0 bases to trimming and J lost 10 bases, with 11 bases between them. Germline V gene sequence: CDR1 SGHRS, CDR2 YFSETQ. The CDR3 runs 13 residues. The CDR3 loop reads CASSLGEAREQFF. The CDR3 DNA follows: TGCGCCAGCAGCTTGGGAGAGGCCCGGGAGCAGTTCTTC.

The V gene is TRBV2, the J gene TRBJ2-3; D not certain. The V and J ends lost 9 bases and 4 bases respectively, with 8 bases between them. CDR3 length equals 11 residues. Germline V gives CDR1 SNHLY, CDR2 FYNNEI. The CDR3 bases are TGTGCCAGGAGAACGTCAGATACGCAGTATTTT. Translating it yields CARRTSDTQYF.

The J gene is TRBJ2-7, the V gene TRBV7-2, with D hard to call. Germline V gene data show CDR1 as SGHTA and CDR2 as FQGNSA. Trimming left V 5 bases short and J 2 bases short, with 19 bases between. The CDR3 is 16 amino acids. The CDR3: CASSLSGTGPPYEQYF. The CDR3 DNA reads TGTGCCAGCAGCCTTTCGGGTACGGGCCCCCCCTACGAGCAGTACTTC.

The chain uses TRBV9 and TRBJ1-1; D gene uncertain. This CDR3 comprises 16 residues. Germline V CDR1 and CDR2: SGDLS, YYNGEE. Between the trimmed V and J ends, which lost 0 bases and 0 bases, there was a span of 12 bases. The CDR3 loop is CASSVASSALNTEAFF. In DNA form, the CDR3 reads TGTGCCAGCAGCGTAGCATCTAGCGCCCTGAACACTGAAGCTTTCTTT.

The chain uses TRBV10-2 and TRBJ2-7, with 7 bases identical to TRBD2. Germline CDR1 reads WSHSY; CDR2 reads SAAADI. The V gene end was trimmed by 6 bases and the J gene end by 5 bases; junction bases not matched to a gene: 13. This CDR3 region has 15 residues. CDR3 region: CASRAVELASHEQYF. In nucleotides, the CDR3 is TGCGCCAGCAGAGCTGTTGAACTAGCGTCGCACGAGCAGTACTTC.

The chain has TRBV30 and TRBJ1-2, with TRBD1 as a possible D gene (5 bases). Germline CDR1 reads GTSNPN; CDR2 reads SVGIG (reference sequence). V was cut by 0 bases and J by 7 bases, with 15 bases left in between. The CDR3 spans 14 residues. CDR3 coding DNA: TGTGCCTGGAGTGTGTTTAAGGGGCGTCGTGGCTACACCTTC. Translating it yields CAWSVFKGRRGYTF.

The V gene is TRBV11-2, the J gene TRBJ2-7; D is ambiguous. Germline CDR1 reads SGHAT; CDR2 reads FQNNGV. CDR3 length: 12 residues. V dropped 2 bases and J dropped 4 bases, with 6 bases sitting between them. The CDR3 loop is CASSLRMYEQYF. Written as DNA, the CDR3 is TGTGCCAGCAGCTTAAGGATGTACGAGCAGTACTTC.